Included here is one T cell receptor (beta chain) sequence, with context. Antigen unknown. This CDR3 contains 13 residues. CDR1 is MNHEY, CDR2 SVGAGI, per germline. V was cut by 2 bases and J by 9 bases, with 11 bases left in between. Extracted total RNA amounted to at least 5.5 micrograms for each sample. This specimen belongs to a study of blood T cells in healthy people across ages. Study findings and constraints: Higher naive T cell percentage went strongly together with higher TCR beta diversity.

Using a J-beta primer mix together with a sample-barcoded 5' primer, a second PCR was run for roughly 6 to 12 cycles. Each CDR3 protein gets one entry after TCRdb re-called the 5' RACE reads with MiXCR. The sample shows hundreds of thousands of distinct CDR3 sequences, more than 45% of them seen only once. The chain carries TRBV6-5 and TRBJ1-5; D perhaps matches TRBD1 (6 bases). The sequence derives from a woman of 80 years or more in good health. Sequenced: blood. The CDR3 here is CASSYLRGGPQHF. The CDR3 region has the DNA TGTGCCAGCAGTTACCTAAGGGGGGGGCCCCAGCATTTT.